These 30 T cell receptor beta chains originate from one sample sequenced in a study of blood T cell repertoires in COVID-19. Data came from immunoSEQ multiplex PCR; TCRdb stores just in-frame clones and leaves some out. The sample includes 150,000 to 200,000 clones, more than 80% seen only once; the top ten take about 11%. Material: peripheral blood. The receptors shown here come from a human donor in a cohort sampled during active COVID-19.

The chain is built from TRBV9 and TRBJ2-6, with D perhaps matching TRBD1 (5 bases). Trimming shortened V by 2 bases and J by 0 bases, and 9 bases separated the two germline ends. The CDR3 runs to 16 residues. Germline-derived CDR1 and CDR2 are SGDLS and YYNGEE. The CDR3 DNA sequence: TGTGCCAGCAGCGTTCAGGGTGACTCTGGGGCCAACGTCCTGACTTTC. Protein: CASSVQGDSGANVLTF.

This clone was detected only once. J is TRBJ2-1 and V is TRBV7-8; TRBD1 matches 10 bases. V was pared by 4 bases and J by 3 bases, with 6 bases of the junction left unmatched. CDR1 is SGHVS, CDR2 FQNEAQ, per germline. The CDR3 consists of 16 residues. The CDR3 DNA sequence: TGTGCCAGCAGCTCCGTCGGGACAGGGGTCTACAATGAGCAGTTCTTC. Translation gives CASSSVGTGVYNEQFF.

The CDR3 DNA reads as TGCGCCAGCAGCCAAGATATAGCGGGATCCAATGAGCAGTTCTTC. This gives the protein CASSQDIAGSNEQFF. V usage is TRBV4-3 and J usage is TRBJ2-1; TRBD2 agrees at 8 bases. CDR3 length equals 15 residues. CDR1 is LGHNA and CDR2 is YSLEER in the germline V gene. The trim removed 0 bases at V and 6 bases at J, leaving 4 bases unmatched.

In this sample, this clone turned up once. This chain joins TRBV24-1 and TRBJ2-5; D remains unclear. The CDR3 totals 15 residues. V shed 4 bases and J shed 5 bases, with 16 bases lying between them. Germline assignment: CDR1 KGHDR and CDR2 SFDVKD. This CDR3 reads CATSDPGQAWETQYF. As DNA, the CDR3 is TGTGCCACCAGTGACCCCGGCCAGGCTTGGGAGACCCAGTACTTC.

This chain links TRBV18 with TRBJ1-1; D is possibly TRBD1 (5 bases). Germline V CDR1 and CDR2: KGHSH, LQKENI. V was trimmed by 6 bases and J by 3 bases, leaving 20 bases between them. This CDR3 is 16 amino acids long. The CDR3 here is CASSPRGVGVDTEAFF. The CDR3 nucleotides read TGTGCCAGCTCCCCTCGGGGGGTGGGGGTCGACACTGAAGCTTTCTTT.

V and J are TRBV7-2 and TRBJ1-2; 7 positions match TRBD1. Germline V gene lookup returns CDR1 SGHTA and CDR2 FQGNSA. This CDR3 has 14 amino acids. Trimming took 4 bases from V and 8 from J; bases not matched to a gene: 10. CDR3 sequence (DNA): TGTGCCAGCAGCTCGGATGACAGGGAGAGAGGCTACACCTTC. The encoded protein is CASSSDDRERGYTF.

The rearrangement joins TRBV28 to TRBJ2-7; 9 bases fit TRBD1. With V trimmed by 5 bases and J by 11 bases, 7 bases remained unmatched. CDR1 MDHEN and CDR2 SYDVKM come from the germline V gene. The CDR3 has 12 residues. Here the CDR3 DNA reads TGTGCCAGCAGTCCCTACCGGGACAGGGAGTACTTC. Residues: CASSPYRDREYF.

The chain has TRBV6-2 or TRBV6-3 and TRBJ2-7; D gene uncertain. The CDR3 loop spans 12 amino acids. The germline CDR1 and CDR2 sequences are MNHEY and SVGEGT. V was trimmed by 5 bases and J by 1 base, leaving 6 bases between them. Written as DNA, the CDR3 is TGTGCCAGCAGTCCCCCTTCCTACGAGCAGTACTTC. This sequence encodes CASSPPSYEQYF.

The chain joins TRBV7-2 to TRBJ2-7, with 9 nucleotides matching TRBD2. This CDR3 has 14 amino acids. V lost 8 bases and J lost 4; bases outside the gene matches: 9. CDR1 and CDR2 from the germline V gene are SGHTA and FQGNSA. The CDR3 reads CASLRISGSYEQYF. The CDR3 nucleotides read TGTGCCAGCCTCAGGATTAGCGGGAGTTACGAGCAGTACTTC.

This clone was found once. V and J are TRBV7-9 and TRBJ2-7; TRBD2 might be the D (6 bases). The CDR3 contains 14 residues. The V and J ends lost 5 bases and 3 bases respectively, with 14 bases between them. Per the germline V gene, CDR1 is SEHNR and CDR2 is FQNEAQ (reference sequence). The CDR3 bases are TGTGCCAGCAGCCCCGGGGGTTTTGGCTACGAGCAGTACTTC. It is translated as CASSPGGFGYEQYF.

The V gene is TRBV5-1, the J gene TRBJ1-1; tentative D call: TRBD1 (6 bases). Looked up from germline, CDR1 is SGHRS and CDR2 is YFSETQ. This CDR3 has 15 residues. V was shortened by 5 bases and J by 3 bases, with 17 bases between the two germline ends. CDR3 sequence reads: CASSSGGAMDTEAFF. The CDR3, as DNA: TGCGCCAGCAGTTCGGGGGGCGCAATGGACACTGAAGCTTTCTTT.

The chain couples TRBV24-1 to TRBJ2-1, with a tentative D call TRBD2 (6 bases). The CDR3 totals 16 residues. V lost 6 bases and J lost 0, with 14 bases in between. Germline values: CDR1 KGHDR, CDR2 SFDVKD. CDR3 in amino acids: CATSYAGLSSYNEQFF. The CDR3 DNA reads TGTGCCACCAGTTACGCGGGACTGAGCTCCTACAATGAGCAGTTCTTC.

The chain couples TRBV5-1 to TRBJ2-7; 8 nucleotides agree with TRBD2. Germline V gene sequence: CDR1 SGHRS, CDR2 YFSETQ. Germline trimming cut 1 base from V and 6 bases from J; bases unmatched to any gene: 12. This CDR3 is 16 amino acids long. The CDR3 is CASSLWLSGGASEQYF. The CDR3 coding sequence is TGCGCCAGCAGCTTGTGGCTTTCGGGGGGGGCCTCCGAGCAGTACTTC.

V is TRBV27 and J is TRBJ2-7; no definite D call. V lost 2 bases, J lost 4 bases, and 18 bases lay in between. The CDR3 extends over 16 amino acids. Germline V gene sequence: CDR1 MNHEY, CDR2 SMNVEV (reference sequence). CDR3 in amino acids: CASSLDMRHRFYEQYF. DNA of the CDR3: TGTGCCAGCAGTTTAGATATGAGACATCGCTTTTACGAGCAGTACTTC.

The rearrangement links TRBV4-1 to TRBJ1-1; 9 nucleotides align to TRBD1. V trimming: 2 bases; J trimming: 11 bases; junction bases outside the gene matches: 12. From germline, CDR1 is MGHRA and CDR2 YSYEKL. CDR3 length equals 15 residues. Here the CDR3 reads CASSQSQGAYTRAFF. The CDR3 bases are TGCGCCAGCAGCCAATCACAGGGGGCTTATACCCGGGCTTTCTTT.

V is TRBV5-4 and J is TRBJ1-2; TRBD1 matches at 11 bases. V gave up 4 bases and J gave up 5 bases; unmatched junction bases: 7. The CDR3 loop spans 15 amino acids. From germline, CDR1 is SGHNT and CDR2 YYREEE (reference sequence). The CDR3 protein is CASSLRDRGRYGYTF. DNA of the CDR3: TGTGCCAGCAGCCTACGGGACAGGGGGAGGTATGGCTACACCTTC.

This chain's CDR3 is CASSTLATGNTEAFF. The CDR3 DNA reads TGTGCCAGCAGCACCCTGGCGACAGGGAACACTGAAGCTTTCTTT. The chain combines TRBV6-5 with TRBJ1-1, with a tentative D call TRBD1 (6 bases). V was cut by 6 bases and J by 1 base, with 15 bases left in between. The CDR3 is made up of 15 amino acids. Germline loops: CDR1 MNHEY, CDR2 SVGAGI.

The V call is TRBV6-5, the J call TRBJ1-5; D is unclear. The ends were cut back, 5 bases at V and 3 bases at J, with 8 bases in the middle. The germline V gene encodes CDR1 MNHEY and CDR2 SVGAGI. The CDR3 is made up of 13 amino acids. CDR3 in DNA: TGTGCCAGCAGTCTTCAGATCAATCAGCCCCAGCATTTT. Protein: CASSLQINQPQHF.

This chain links TRBV18 with TRBJ2-3; 7 bases map to TRBD2. The CDR3 length is 16 residues. CDR1 KGHSH and CDR2 LQKENI come from the germline V gene. With 2 bases clipped from V and 5 bases from J, the junction kept 10 bases outside the gene matches. CDR3 in DNA: TGTGCCAGCTCACCAGGCCGGCGGGAGCACGGAGATACGCAGTATTTT. Amino acid sequence: CASSPGRREHGDTQYF.

Here the CDR3 DNA reads TGTGCCAGTACCGACCGGCCGGGACTACTCTACGAGCAGTACTTC. Its protein product is CASTDRPGLLYEQYF. The chain carries TRBV19 and TRBJ2-7; 7 nucleotides match TRBD2. Looked up from germline, CDR1 is LNHDA and CDR2 is SQIVND (reference sequence). This CDR3 is built from 15 residues. V trimming: 7 bases; J trimming: 3 bases; junction bases outside the gene matches: 12.

This chain joins TRBV4-3 and TRBJ2-2, with 8 nucleotides matching TRBD1. The CDR3 contains 17 residues. CDR1 LGHNA and CDR2 YSLEER come from the germline V gene. Trimming took 1 base from V and 0 from J; bases not matched to a gene: 4. CDR3 DNA sequence: TGCGCCAGCAGCCAAGGCCCAGGGGGCGCGAACACCGGGGAGCTGTTTTTT. Its protein product is CASSQGPGGANTGELFF.

The chain has TRBV2 and TRBJ2-3; 7 nucleotides line up with TRBD2. CDR1 and CDR2 (germline): SNHLY, FYNNEI. After removal of 0 bases from V and 6 bases from J, the junction contained 6 bases not matched to a gene. CDR3 length: 15 amino acids. CDR3 nucleotide sequence: TGTGCCAGCAGTGAAGCTTGGCGGGAGCTCGATACGCAGTATTTT. This translates into CASSEAWRELDTQYF.

The rearrangement joins TRBV7-2 to TRBJ2-7; D is possibly TRBD1 (6 bases). This CDR3 region has 15 residues. Germline-derived CDR1 and CDR2 are SGHTA and FQGNSA. The V end lost 2 bases, the J end lost 4 bases, and 15 bases lay between the germline ends. CDR3 sequence: CASSLSVQGAYEQYF. CDR3 sequence (DNA): TGTGCCAGCAGCTTAAGTGTACAGGGCGCATACGAGCAGTACTTC. The full variable domain, in which reference TRBV7-2 and TRBJ2-7 provide the parts outside the CDR3, is GAGVSQSPSNKVTEKGKDVELRCDPISGHTALYWYRQSLGQGLEFLIYFQGNSAPDKSGLPSDRFSAERTGGSVSTLTIQRTQQEDSAVYLCASSLSVQGAYEQYFGPGTRLTVT.

The gene calls are TRBV27 and TRBJ2-3; 8 positions match TRBD2. Germline V lookup: CDR1 MNHEY, CDR2 SMNVEV (reference sequence). V lost 7 bases, J lost 2 bases, and 2 bases stayed unmatched. This CDR3 has 13 residues. The CDR3: CASTGGATDTQYF. The CDR3 DNA sequence: TGTGCCAGCACCGGGGGGGCCACAGATACGCAGTATTTT.

The J gene is TRBJ1-1, the V gene TRBV30, with D tentatively TRBD1 (6 bases). This CDR3 has 11 amino acids. The germline CDR1 and CDR2 sequences are GTSNPN and SVGIG (reference sequence). V lost 3 bases and J lost 7, with 9 bases in between. Here the CDR3 reads CAWRQGSEAFF. DNA of the CDR3: TGTGCCTGGAGGCAGGGGAGTGAAGCTTTCTTT.

This clone was observed a handful of times. The rearrangement joins TRBV10-2 to TRBJ1-6; D is unresolved. The CDR3 contains 14 residues. V gave up 6 bases and J gave up 0 bases, with 6 bases separating them. Germline V gives CDR1 WSHSY, CDR2 SAAADI. The CDR3 loop reads CASRSDSYNSPLHF. CDR3 sequence (DNA): TGCGCCAGCAGATCAGACTCCTATAATTCACCCCTCCACTTT.

In the case of this clone: The same CDR3 also results from other DNA sequences found in this sample. The CDR3 protein is CASSATVNTEAFF. The DNA for the CDR3 is TGTGCCAGCAGCGCGACAGTGAACACTGAAGCTTTCTTT. V and J are TRBV9 and TRBJ1-1; possible D gene TRBD1, 5 bases. V shed 3 bases and J shed 0 bases, with 6 bases lying between them. In germline, CDR1 is SGDLS, CDR2 YYNGEE. This CDR3 comprises 13 residues.

V is TRBV30 and J is TRBJ2-7; D is uncertain. The length of the CDR3 is 11 residues. Germline-derived CDR1 and CDR2 are GTSNPN and SVGIG (reference sequence). Trimming stripped 0 bases from V and 5 bases from J, with 5 bases between. The CDR3 protein is CAWSVEDEQYF. As DNA, the CDR3 is TGTGCCTGGAGTGTTGAGGACGAGCAGTACTTC.

V and J are TRBV30 and TRBJ1-1; the D gene is possibly TRBD1 (5 bases). This CDR3 has 13 residues. Deletions cut 8 bases from V and 5 bases from J, with 18 bases between. Germline V gene data show CDR1 as GTSNPN and CDR2 as SVGIG (reference sequence). The CDR3 DNA is TGTGCCGGATGGAGGTCGGGGGGGACTGAAGCTTTCTTT. It encodes CAGWRSGGTEAFF. Complete variable domain (other parts from reference TRBV30 and TRBJ1-1): SQTIHQWPATLVQPVGSPLSLECTVEGTSNPNLYWYRQAAGRGLQLLFYSVGIGQISSEVPQNLSASRPQDRQFILSSKKLLLSDSGFYLCAGWRSGGTEAFFGQGTRLTVV.

This sequence joins TRBV11-2 and TRBJ1-1, with 7 bases identical to TRBD1. Germline V gives CDR1 SGHAT, CDR2 FQNNGV. This CDR3 contains 16 residues. V was clipped by 2 bases and J by 0 bases; unmatched bases: 6. This CDR3 is CASSLRNRGMNTEAFF. The CDR3 coding sequence is TGTGCCAGCAGCTTAAGAAACAGGGGAATGAACACTGAAGCTTTCTTT. The complete variable domain, with remaining parts taken from reference TRBV11-2 and TRBJ1-1, reads EAGVAQSPRYKIIEKRQSVAFWCNPISGHATLYWYQQILGQGPKLLIQFQNNGVVDDSQLPKDRFSAERLKGVDSTLKIQPAKLEDSAVYLCASSLRNRGMNTEAFFGQGTRLTVV.